A single sample gave rise to the 17 T cell receptor beta chains below, sequenced in a study of CD8+ T cells in alopecia areata. Reverse transcription of extracted RNA yielded cDNA, which provided the sequencing template. Sequencing was performed with immunoSEQ multiplex PCR; in TCRdb, only in-frame clones are kept and a portion is missing. The repertoire consists of 160,000 or so clones, with about 53% occurring once and the leading ten covering roughly 21%. Sequencing was performed on CD8+ T cells sorted from blood, taken at week 0. Receptor source: a human donor with alopecia areata.

The CDR3, as DNA: TGTGCCTGGAGTCTCGGCCCCAGGGGTGAGCAGTTCTTC. This translates into CAWSLGPRGEQFF. The chain carries TRBV30 and TRBJ2-1; TRBD1 might be the D (6 bases). Germline V gives CDR1 GTSNPN, CDR2 SVGIG (reference sequence). V lost 2 bases and J 9 bases, leaving 14 bases between the germline ends. This CDR3 is built from 13 residues.

The V and J genes are TRBV27 and TRBJ1-2; D possibly corresponds to TRBD1 (6 bases). The CDR3 runs 13 residues. The germline V gene encodes CDR1 MNHEY and CDR2 SMNVEV (reference sequence). The ends were cut back, 10 bases at V and 4 bases at J, with 16 bases in the middle. The CDR3 loop reads CATRADSSYGYTF. The CDR3 DNA is TGTGCCACCCGGGCGGACAGTTCCTATGGCTACACCTTC.

Concerning this clone: Other DNA sequences in the same sample also yield this CDR3. The genes are TRBV30 and TRBJ2-1, with D uncertain. The CDR3 is 12 amino acids. The germline CDR1 and CDR2 sequences are GTSNPN and SVGIG (reference sequence). The V end was cut by 0 bases, the J end by 5 bases, with 5 bases between. The CDR3 region has the DNA TGTGCCTGGAGTGTATCGGACAATGAGCAGTTCTTC. Translation gives CAWSVSDNEQFF.

V gene TRBV29-1 combines with J gene TRBJ2-7; TRBD1 aligns across 7 bases. Germline V lookup: CDR1 SQVTM, CDR2 ANQGSEA. Trimming took 1 base from V and 0 from J; bases not matched to a gene: 6. The CDR3 spans 15 residues. This CDR3 is CSVEVWTGDSYEQYF. CDR3 bases: TGCAGCGTTGAAGTATGGACAGGCGACTCCTACGAGCAGTACTTC.

The gene calls are TRBV5-6 and TRBJ2-7; possibly TRBD1 for D (5 bases). V lost 4 bases and J lost 5, with 13 bases in between. CDR1 is SGHDT and CDR2 is YYEEEE in the germline V gene. CDR3 size: 13 residues. In DNA, the CDR3 is TGTGCCAGCAGCGGGGCAGGGCGAAACGAGCAGTACTTC. Amino acids: CASSGAGRNEQYF.

The rearrangement uses TRBV10-2 and TRBJ2-1; TRBD2 aligns across 7 bases. The CDR3 is 15 amino acids. Germline-derived CDR1 and CDR2 are WSHSY and SAAADI. Trimming took 3 bases from V and 1 from J; bases not matched to a gene: 3. CDR3 DNA: TGCGCCAGCAGTGACGTGGGGGGGTCCTACAATGAGCAGTTCTTC. It yields the protein CASSDVGGSYNEQFF.

The rearrangement uses TRBV6-5 and TRBJ1-1, with no clear D. There are 14 residues in the CDR3. Germline V CDR1 and CDR2: MNHEY, SVGAGI. Trimming left V 6 bases short and J 4 bases short, with 15 bases between. The CDR3 coding sequence is TGTGCCAGCAGCCTAAAAGCATTATCCACTGAAGCTTTCTTT. Amino acids: CASSLKALSTEAFF.

The chain is built from TRBV29-1 and TRBJ2-2; D perhaps matches TRBD2 (5 bases). CDR3 length equals 12 residues. Trimming removed 6 bases at V and 5 bases at J, with 10 bases between. Germline loops: CDR1 SQVTM, CDR2 ANQGSEA. The CDR3 region is CSVGPGTGELFF. The CDR3 DNA is TGCAGCGTCGGCCCGGGAACCGGGGAGCTGTTTTTT.

The chain uses TRBV23-1 and TRBJ2-3; 7 bases are a match to TRBD1. TRBV23-1 carries the ORF label, with uncertain function. The CDR3 runs to 19 residues. V was clipped by 0 bases and J by 3 bases; unmatched bases: 15. The CDR3 coding sequence is TGCGCCAGCAGTCAATCGTTAAACGACAGGGTAGTTGGGACAGATACGCAGTATTTT. It translates to CASSQSLNDRVVGTDTQYF.

This clone was seen a few times. This chain joins TRBV4-3 and TRBJ2-7; no firm D call. The germline V gene has CDR1 LGHNA and CDR2 YSLEER. The CDR3 covers 14 residues. The ends were cut back, 1 base at V and 3 bases at J, with 10 bases in the middle. The CDR3 here is CASSQGSRNYEQYF. The CDR3 DNA reads as TGCGCCAGCAGCCAAGGGTCTAGAAACTACGAGCAGTACTTC.

In this sample, this clone turned up a few times. The V gene is TRBV29-1, the J gene TRBJ1-2; no firm D call. Germline CDR1 SQVTM, CDR2 ANQGSEA. V was clipped by 5 bases and J by 3 bases, with 10 bases between them. This CDR3 region has 12 residues. CDR3 region: CSVRGTDYGYTF. CDR3 DNA: TGCAGCGTTCGTGGCACCGACTATGGCTACACCTTC.

This sequence joins TRBV15 and TRBJ1-1; D uncertain. The germline gives CDR1 LNHNV, CDR2 YYDKDF (reference sequence). Trimming removed 8 bases at V and 1 base at J, with 14 bases between. The CDR3 totals 14 residues. The CDR3, as DNA: TGTGCCACCGGACTCGGCGGGGAGAACACTGAAGCTTTCTTT. It specifies CATGLGGENTEAFF.

V usage is TRBV9 and J usage is TRBJ2-3; a weak D match, TRBD2 (5 bases). V was pared by 3 bases and J by 2 bases, with 10 bases between. The CDR3 covers 14 residues. Germline assignment: CDR1 SGDLS and CDR2 YYNGEE. The chain's CDR3 is CASSDRTHTDTQYF. In nucleotides, the CDR3 is TGTGCCAGCAGCGACCGGACTCACACAGATACGCAGTATTTT.

This chain links TRBV7-6 with TRBJ2-2; no clear D. Germline V gives CDR1 SGHVS, CDR2 FNYEAQ. V lost 3 bases and J 3 bases, leaving 2 bases between the germline ends. The length of the CDR3 is 12 residues. Written as DNA, the CDR3 is TGTGCCAGCAGCTTCTACACCGGGGAGCTGTTTTTT. Its protein product is CASSFYTGELFF.

The chain couples TRBV5-1 to TRBJ2-7; D gene unclear. CDR1 is SGHRS, CDR2 YFSETQ, per germline. The V end was cut by 1 base, the J end by 2 bases, with 10 bases between. CDR3 length: 14 residues. CDR3 coding DNA: TGCGCCAGCAGCTTGAGATCCGAGACCTACGAGCAGTACTTC. Translating gives CASSLRSETYEQYF. Full variable domain (rest looked up from reference TRBV5-1 and TRBJ2-7): KAGVTQTPRYLIKTRGQQVTLSCSPISGHRSVSWYQQTPGQGLQFLFEYFSETQRNKGNFPGRFSGRQFSNSRSEMNVSTLELGDSALYLCASSLRSETYEQYFGPGTRLTVT.

A word on this clone: The sample contains more than one DNA sequence encoding this CDR3. The J gene is TRBJ1-4, the V gene TRBV6-5, with D uncertain. This CDR3 comprises 13 residues. V was cut by 0 bases and J by 7 bases, with 6 bases left in between. Germline V gene sequence: CDR1 MNHEY, CDR2 SVGAGI. CDR3 sequence (DNA): TGTGCCAGCAGTTACTCTTTCGGTGAAAAACTGTTTTTT. It specifies CASSYSFGEKLFF.

This clone appeared a few times. This sequence joins TRBV5-4 and TRBJ1-1, with D unresolved. Looked up from germline, CDR1 is SGHNT and CDR2 is YYREEE (reference sequence). The V gene lost 0 bases and the J gene lost 3 bases, with 6 bases spanning the gap. The CDR3 length is 13 residues. Here the CDR3 reads CASSLDRHTEAFF. CDR3 in DNA: TGTGCCAGCAGCTTGGACCGTCACACTGAAGCTTTCTTT.